Reported below is one T cell receptor beta chain. Its antigen is as yet unknown. This entry comes from a study of T cells expressing NK-cell markers. Whole-study context: The sequencing cohort of eight donors included seven HCMV-seropositive individuals and one seronegative individual. General study points: Topping the CD3+CD56-NKG2C+ fraction as well were these clonotypes, in a few donors.

TCRdb derives one entry per CDR3 protein from the 5' RACE reads, leaving out DNA. The sample shows approximately 150,000 distinct CDR3 sequences, and around 10% sits with its ten largest clones. CDR1 and CDR2 (germline): SGHRS, YFSETQ. This CDR3 comprises 15 residues. This sequence joins TRBV5-1 and TRBJ2-7; with no DNA, the TCRdb D assignment of TRBD2 cannot be verified. The material sequenced was blood T cells: a sorted CD56 or NKG2C T cell subset, CD4+ or CD8+ T cells, or bulk PBMC T cells (not recorded which). The TCR was taken from a man younger than 35 in good health. The CDR3 is CASSLASGVYYEQYF.